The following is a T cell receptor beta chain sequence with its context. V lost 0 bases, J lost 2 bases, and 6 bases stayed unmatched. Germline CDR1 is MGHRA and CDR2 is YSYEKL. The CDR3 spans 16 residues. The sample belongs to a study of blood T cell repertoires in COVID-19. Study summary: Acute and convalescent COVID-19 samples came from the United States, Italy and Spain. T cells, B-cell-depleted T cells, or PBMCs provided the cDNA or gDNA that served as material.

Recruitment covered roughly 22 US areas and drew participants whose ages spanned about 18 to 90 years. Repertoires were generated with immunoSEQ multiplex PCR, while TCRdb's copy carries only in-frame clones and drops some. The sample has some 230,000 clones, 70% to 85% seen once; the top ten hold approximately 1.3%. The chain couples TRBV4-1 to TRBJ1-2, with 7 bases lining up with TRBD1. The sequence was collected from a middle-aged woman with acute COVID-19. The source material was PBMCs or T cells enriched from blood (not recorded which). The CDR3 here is CASSQDPGTANYGYTF. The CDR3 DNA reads TGCGCCAGCAGCCAAGACCCCGGGACAGCCAACTATGGCTACACCTTC.